This TCR beta chain is from a study of shared clonotypes between healthy human individuals. CDR1 is SGHKS, CDR2 YYEKEE, per germline (reference sequence). This CDR3 spans 15 amino acids. V was pared by 4 bases and J by 7 bases, with 7 bases of the junction left unmatched. Every donor was a Caucasian adult from Nashville, Tennessee. Assay: immunoSEQ multiplex PCR; the TCRdb copy retains only in-frame clones and omits some. The sample gives over 1.4 million clones, approximately 97% of which show up once; over 1% is in the top ten. This clone was found once. The sequencing sample was made of naive CD4+ T cells sorted from blood. Indicated subset: CD45RA+ positively selected. The sequence was obtained from a man aged 25 to 45 in good health. The chain uses TRBV5-5 and TRBJ2-7; 14 bases align to TRBD2. The CDR3 DNA is TGTGCCAGCAGCGCGACTAGCGGGAGGGCCAGAGAGCAGTACTTC. Amino acids: CASSATSGRAREQYF.